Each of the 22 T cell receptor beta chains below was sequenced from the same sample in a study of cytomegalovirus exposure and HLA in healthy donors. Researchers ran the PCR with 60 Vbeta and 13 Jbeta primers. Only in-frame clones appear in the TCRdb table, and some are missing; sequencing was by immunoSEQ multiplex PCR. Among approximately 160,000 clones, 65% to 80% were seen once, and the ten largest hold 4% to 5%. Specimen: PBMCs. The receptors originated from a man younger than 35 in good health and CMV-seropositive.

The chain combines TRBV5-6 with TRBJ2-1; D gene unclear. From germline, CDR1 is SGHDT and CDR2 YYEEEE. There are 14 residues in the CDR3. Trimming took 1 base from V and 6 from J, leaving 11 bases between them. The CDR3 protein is CASSLTPTSNEQFF. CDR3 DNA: TGTGCCAGCAGCTTGACTCCTACTTCCAATGAGCAGTTCTTC.

The CDR3 DNA reads as TGTGCCAGCAGTACGATACAGGGGGTGGACACTGAAGCTTTCTTT. Its translation is CASSTIQGVDTEAFF. V is TRBV6-5 and J is TRBJ1-1; 8 bases line up with TRBD1. The J segment lost 3 bases and the V segment lost 5 bases, leaving 8 bases of the junction unmatched. CDR1 is MNHEY, CDR2 SVGAGI, per germline. The CDR3 loop spans 15 amino acids.

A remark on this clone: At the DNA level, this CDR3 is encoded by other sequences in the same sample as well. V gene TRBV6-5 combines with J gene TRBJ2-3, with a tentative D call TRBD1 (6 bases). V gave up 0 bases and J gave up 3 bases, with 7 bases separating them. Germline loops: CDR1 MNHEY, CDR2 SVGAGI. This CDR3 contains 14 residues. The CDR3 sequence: CASSYSTGTDTQYF. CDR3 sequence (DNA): TGTGCCAGCAGTTACTCTACAGGGACAGATACGCAGTATTTT.

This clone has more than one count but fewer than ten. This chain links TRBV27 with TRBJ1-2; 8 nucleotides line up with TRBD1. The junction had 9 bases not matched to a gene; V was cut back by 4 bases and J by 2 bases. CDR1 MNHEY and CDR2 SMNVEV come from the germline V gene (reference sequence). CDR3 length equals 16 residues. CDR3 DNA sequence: TGTGCCAGCAGTTCATCCCGGGACAGGCTAAACTATGGCTACACCTTC. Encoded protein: CASSSSRDRLNYGYTF.

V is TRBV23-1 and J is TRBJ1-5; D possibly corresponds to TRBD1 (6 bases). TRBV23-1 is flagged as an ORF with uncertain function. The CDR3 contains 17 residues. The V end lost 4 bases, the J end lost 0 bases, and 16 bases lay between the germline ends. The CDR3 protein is CASSLPGASYSNQPQHF. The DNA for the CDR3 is TGCGCCAGCAGTCTCCCAGGGGCCTCTTATAGCAATCAGCCCCAGCATTTT.

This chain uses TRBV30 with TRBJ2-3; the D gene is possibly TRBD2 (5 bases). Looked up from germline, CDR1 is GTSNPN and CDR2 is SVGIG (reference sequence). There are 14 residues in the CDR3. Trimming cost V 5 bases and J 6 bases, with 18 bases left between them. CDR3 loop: CAWALGVPPDTQYF. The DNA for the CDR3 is TGTGCCTGGGCACTAGGTGTCCCCCCGGATACGCAGTATTTT.

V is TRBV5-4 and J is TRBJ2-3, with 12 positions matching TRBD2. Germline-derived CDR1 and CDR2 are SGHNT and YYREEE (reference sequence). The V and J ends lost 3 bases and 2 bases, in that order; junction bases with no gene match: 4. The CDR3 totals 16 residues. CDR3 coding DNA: TGTGCCAGCAGCTCTAGCGGGAGGGCCTTCACAGATACGCAGTATTTT. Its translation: CASSSSGRAFTDTQYF.

CDR3 sequence (DNA): TGCAGCGTTGTTAGGGGTACCTTGTACCAAGAGACCCAGTACTTC. Its protein is CSVVRGTLYQETQYF. This chain links TRBV29-1 with TRBJ2-5, with D perhaps TRBD1 (5 bases). V was cut by 4 bases and J by 0 bases, with 15 bases left in between. This CDR3 contains 15 residues. Germline V CDR1 and CDR2: SQVTM, ANQGSEA.

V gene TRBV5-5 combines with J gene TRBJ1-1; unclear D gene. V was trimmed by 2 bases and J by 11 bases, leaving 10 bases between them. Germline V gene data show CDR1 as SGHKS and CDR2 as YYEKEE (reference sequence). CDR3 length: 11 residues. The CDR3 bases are TGTGCCAGCAGCTTCTCCGGGGTGGCTTTCTTT. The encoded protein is CASSFSGVAFF.

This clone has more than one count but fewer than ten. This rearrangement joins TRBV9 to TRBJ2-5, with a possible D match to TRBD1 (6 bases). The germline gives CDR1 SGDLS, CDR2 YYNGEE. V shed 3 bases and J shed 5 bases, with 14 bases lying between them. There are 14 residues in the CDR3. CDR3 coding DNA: TGTGCCAGCAGCGATACAGGGTTGAGGGAGACCCAGTACTTC. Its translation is CASSDTGLRETQYF.

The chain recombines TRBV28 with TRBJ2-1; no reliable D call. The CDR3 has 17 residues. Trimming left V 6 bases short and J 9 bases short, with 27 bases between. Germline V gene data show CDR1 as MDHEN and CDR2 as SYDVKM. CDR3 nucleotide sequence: TGTGCCAGCAGCCCCCCCCCGGGTCCTCGCGGCCCCGGTGAGCAGTTCTTC. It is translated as CASSPPPGPRGPGEQFF. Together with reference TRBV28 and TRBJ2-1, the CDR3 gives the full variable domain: DVKVTQSSRYLVKRTGEKVFLECVQDMDHENMFWYRQDPGLGLRLIYFSYDVKMKEKGDIPEGYSVSREKKERFSLILESASTNQTSMYLCASSPPPGPRGPGEQFFGPGTRLTVL.

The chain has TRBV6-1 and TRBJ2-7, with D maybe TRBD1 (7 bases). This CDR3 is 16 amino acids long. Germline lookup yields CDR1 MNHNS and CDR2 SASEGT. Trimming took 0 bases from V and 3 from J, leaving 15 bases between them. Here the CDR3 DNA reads TGTGCCAGCAGTGAAGCGGGGGCAGGGGGGAACTACGAGCAGTACGTC. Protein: CASSEAGAGGNYEQYV.

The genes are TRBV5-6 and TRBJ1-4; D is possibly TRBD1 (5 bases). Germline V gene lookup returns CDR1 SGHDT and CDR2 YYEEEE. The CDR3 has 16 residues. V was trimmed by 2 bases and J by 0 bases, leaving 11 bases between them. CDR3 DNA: TGTGCCAGCAGCTTTCTAGGGGCCGCAACTAATGAAAAACTGTTTTTT. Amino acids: CASSFLGAATNEKLFF.

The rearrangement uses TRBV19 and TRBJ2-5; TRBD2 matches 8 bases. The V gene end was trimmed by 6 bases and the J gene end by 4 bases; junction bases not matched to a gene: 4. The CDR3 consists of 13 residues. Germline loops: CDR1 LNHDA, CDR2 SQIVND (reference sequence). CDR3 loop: CASRAGGRETQYF. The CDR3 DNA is TGTGCCAGTAGGGCGGGGGGCAGAGAGACCCAGTACTTC.

The DNA for the CDR3 is TGTGCCAGCAGTTTGCGGGGAATGGGTCAGCCCCAGCATTTT. Its protein is CASSLRGMGQPQHF. The chain carries TRBV28 and TRBJ1-5; D not resolved. Germline V gene sequence: CDR1 MDHEN, CDR2 SYDVKM. V dropped 3 bases and J dropped 6 bases, with 12 bases sitting between them. This CDR3 comprises 14 residues.

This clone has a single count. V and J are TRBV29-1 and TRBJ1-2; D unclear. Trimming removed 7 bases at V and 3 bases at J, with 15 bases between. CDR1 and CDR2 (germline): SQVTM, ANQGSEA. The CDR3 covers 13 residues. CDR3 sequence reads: CSALPGGHYGYTF. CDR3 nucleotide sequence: TGCAGCGCCCTTCCCGGCGGCCACTATGGCTACACCTTC.

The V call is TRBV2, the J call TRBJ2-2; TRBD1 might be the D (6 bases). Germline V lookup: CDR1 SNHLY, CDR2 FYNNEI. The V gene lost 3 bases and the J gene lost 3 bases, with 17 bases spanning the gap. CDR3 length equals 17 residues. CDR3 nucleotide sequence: TGTGCCAGCAGTGATGGGTCAAGGGGGACCCACACCGGGGAGCTGTTTTTT. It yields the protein CASSDGSRGTHTGELFF.

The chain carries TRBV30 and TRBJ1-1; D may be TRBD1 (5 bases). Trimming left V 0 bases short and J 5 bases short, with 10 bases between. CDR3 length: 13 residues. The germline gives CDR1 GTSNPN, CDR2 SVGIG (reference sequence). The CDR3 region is CAWSVNRLTEAFF. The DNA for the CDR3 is TGTGCCTGGAGTGTGAACAGGCTTACTGAAGCTTTCTTT.

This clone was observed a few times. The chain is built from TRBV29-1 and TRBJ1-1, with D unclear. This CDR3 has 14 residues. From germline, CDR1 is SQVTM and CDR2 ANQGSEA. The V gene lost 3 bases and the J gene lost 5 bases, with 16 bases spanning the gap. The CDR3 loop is CSVEEGGRGTEAFF. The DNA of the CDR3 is TGCAGCGTTGAGGAGGGAGGTCGGGGTACTGAAGCTTTCTTT.

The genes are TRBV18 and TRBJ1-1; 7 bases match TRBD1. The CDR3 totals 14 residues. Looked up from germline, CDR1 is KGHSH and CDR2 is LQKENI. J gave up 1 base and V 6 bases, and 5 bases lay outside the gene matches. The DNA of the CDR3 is TGTGCCAGCTCGGCAGGGGGTCGGAACACTGAAGCTTTCTTT. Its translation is CASSAGGRNTEAFF.

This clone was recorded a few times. The CDR3 bases are TGTGCCAGCAGCTTAGAGGGAGGAGGGACTGAAGCTTTCTTT. Translation: CASSLEGGGTEAFF. The chain links TRBV7-9 to TRBJ1-1; D unclear. CDR1 SEHNR and CDR2 FQNEAQ come from the germline V gene (reference sequence). The CDR3 is made up of 14 amino acids. V gave up 1 base and J gave up 5 bases, with 11 bases separating them.

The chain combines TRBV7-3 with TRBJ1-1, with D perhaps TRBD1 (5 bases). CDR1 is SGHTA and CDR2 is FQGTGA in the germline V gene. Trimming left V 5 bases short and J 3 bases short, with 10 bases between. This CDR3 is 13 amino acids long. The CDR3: CASSLQGYTEAFF. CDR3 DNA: TGTGCCAGCAGCCTGCAGGGTTACACTGAAGCTTTCTTT.